These T cell receptor beta chains were read from a single sample in a study of shared T cell receptors in the human thymus. TCRdb keeps only in-frame clones here, not all; method: immunoSEQ multiplex PCR. The repertoire includes about 540,000 clones, approximately 80% of them detected once, and roughly 0.013% sits in the top ten. Another study also made use of these data, one on human thymus T cells.

Source material: thymocytes. The receptor source for this set is a boy under two years old with a congenital heart defect. CDR3s include the opening cysteine and the closing phenylalanine or tryptophan. A D gene is named only where the DNA matches it firmly. Clone size appears in some rows only: once, few, many, or a class for an expanded clone.

>TRBJ2-5|few|TRBD2|TRBV5-5
CASRPGLAGGETQYF
TGTGCCAGCAGGCCTGGACTAGCGGGAGGAGAGACCCAGTACTTC
>TRBJ2-1|-|TRBD2|TRBV15
CATSLREGLDEQFF
TGTGCCACCAGCCTGCGGGAGGGCCTCGATGAGCAGTTCTTC
>TRBJ2-2|-|-|TRBV5-3
CARSLNRGGTTGELFF
TGTGCCAGAAGCCTTAACAGGGGGGGGACCACCGGGGAGCTGTTTTTT
>TRBJ1-1|-|-|TRBV7-9
CASSPRGTGYTEAFF
TGTGCCAGCAGCCCCCGAGGAACAGGGTACACTGAAGCTTTCTTT
>TRBJ2-2|-|-|TRBV28
CASSLTTNTGELFF
TGTGCCAGCAGTTTGACAACGAACACCGGGGAGCTGTTTTTT
>TRBJ2-1|-|-|TRBV19
CASSIPYSYNEQFF
TGTGCCAGTAGTATCCCCTACTCCTACAATGAGCAGTTCTTC
>TRBJ2-7|-|TRBD1|TRBV4-2
CASSRGTGDPPYEQYF
TGTGCCAGCAGCCGAGGGACAGGAGATCCTCCCTACGAGCAGTACTTC
>TRBJ2-7|few|TRBD1|TRBV4-3
CASSQTPGQGYEQYF
TGCGCCAGCAGCCAAACCCCGGGACAGGGCTACGAGCAGTACTTC
>TRBJ1-2|-|TRBD1|TRBV7-2
CASSSGQAYGYTF
TGTGCCAGCAGCTCGGGACAGGCCTATGGCTACACCTTC
>TRBJ2-1|-|-|TRBV4-2
CASSQAPLNNYNEQFF
TGTGCCAGCAGCCAAGCCCCCCTTAACAATTACAATGAGCAGTTCTTC
>TRBJ2-1|-|TRBD2|TRBV5-4
CASSLSCGRARYEQFF
TGTGCCAGCAGCTTGAGCTGCGGGAGGGCCAGGTATGAGCAGTTCTTC
>TRBJ1-2|few|TRBD1|TRBV28
CASSLPGGSYGYTF
TGTGCCAGCAGTTTACCAGGGGGTAGCTATGGCTACACCTTC
>TRBJ1-3|few|TRBD1|TRBV30
CAWSLDRGTAGNTIYF
TGTGCCTGGAGTCTGGACAGGGGAACTGCAGGAAACACCATATATTTT
>TRBJ2-7|-|-|TRBV19
CASSRRGSYEQYF
TGTGCCAGTAGCCGCCGGGGTTCCTACGAGCAGTACTTC
>TRBJ2-2|-|TRBD1|TRBV5-1
CASSSTGQSDGELFF
TGCGCCAGCAGCTCTACGGGACAGTCGGACGGGGAGCTGTTTTTT
>TRBJ1-5|few|-|TRBV28
CASRDSGCRNQPQHF
TGTGCCAGCAGGGATTCGGGTTGTCGCAATCAGCCCCAGCATTTT
>TRBJ2-7|-|TRBD1|TRBV28
CASTLKTGAYEQYF
TGTGCCAGCACCCTCAAGACAGGGGCGTACGAGCAGTACTTC
>TRBJ2-1|-|TRBD2|TRBV5-1
CASSSGLAGGPYNEQFF
TGCGCCAGCAGCTCAGGACTAGCGGGAGGGCCTTACAATGAGCAGTTCTTC
>TRBJ1-5|-|TRBD1|TRBV18
CASSPVPGQTYSNQPQHF
TGTGCCAGCTCACCGGTCCCGGGACAGACCTATAGCAATCAGCCCCAGCATTTT
>TRBJ2-7|-|-|TRBV5-1
CASSFEDYEQYF
TGCGCCAGCAGCTTCGAGGACTACGAGCAGTACTTC
>TRBJ2-7|once|-|TRBV6-1
CASSEKAGQGKSEQYF
TGTGCCAGCAGTGAAAAGGCTGGGCAGGGAAAAAGCGAGCAGTACTTC
>TRBJ2-7|-|-|TRBV27
CASSLSSGGYEQYF
TGTGCCAGCAGTTTATCTAGCGGAGGTTACGAGCAGTACTTC
>TRBJ2-3|-|TRBD1|TRBV28
CASSLGELGQGKSDTQYF
TGTGCCAGCAGTTTAGGGGAATTGGGACAGGGAAAGTCAGATACGCAGTATTTT
>TRBJ1-2|-|TRBD1|TRBV5-4
CASSRGQGLRYGYTF
TGTGCCAGCAGCAGGGGACAGGGGCTACGCTATGGCTACACCTTC
>TRBJ2-1|-|-|TRBV6-5
CASSEPYEDEQFF
TGTGCCAGCAGTGAACCTTACGAGGATGAGCAGTTCTTC
>TRBJ2-3|once|TRBD2|TRBV11-2
CASSPDLAGAADTQYF
TGTGCCAGCAGCCCGGACCTAGCGGGAGCCGCAGATACGCAGTATTTT
>TRBJ2-4|once|TRBD1|TRBV28
CASSPLDRYKNIQYF
TGTGCCAGCAGCCCTTTGGACAGGTACAAAAACATTCAGTACTTC
>TRBJ2-7|-|TRBD2|TRBV10-3
CAISIAADLERELGYEQYF
TGTGCCATCAGTATCGCGGCGGACCTTGAGCGGGAGCTGGGATACGAGCAGTACTTC
>TRBJ2-2|few|-|TRBV5-6
CASSLARRLHANTGELFF
TGTGCCAGCAGCTTGGCCCGGAGACTCCACGCGAACACCGGGGAGCTGTTTTTT
>TRBJ2-5|-|-|TRBV18
CASSPLIGGQETQYF
TGTGCCAGCTCACCCCTTATCGGGGGTCAAGAGACCCAGTACTTC
>TRBJ1-2|-|TRBD1|TRBV5-1
CASSFGQGGGYTF
TGCGCCAGCAGCTTCGGACAGGGGGGAGGCTACACCTTC
>TRBJ2-1|-|TRBD2|TRBV2
CASGREGYNEQFF
TGTGCCAGCGGCCGGGAGGGCTACAATGAGCAGTTCTTC
>TRBJ2-7|-|TRBD2|TRBV6-5
CASLAGWDYYEQYF
TGTGCCAGTCTGGCAGGGTGGGACTACTACGAGCAGTACTTC
>TRBJ2-7|few|TRBD2|TRBV25-1
CASSPWTSGRPDYEQYF
TGTGCCAGCAGTCCCTGGACTAGCGGGAGGCCCGACTACGAGCAGTACTTC
>TRBJ2-2|few|-|TRBV7-2
CASSLGLHRPGELFF
TGTGCCAGCAGCTTAGGGCTACACAGGCCCGGGGAGCTGTTTTTT
>TRBJ2-4|-|TRBD2|TRBV30
CAWSARGRTLAKNIQYF
TGTGCCTGGAGTGCTCGCGGGAGGACTCTAGCCAAAAACATTCAGTACTTC
>TRBJ2-7|few|TRBD2|TRBV18
CASSPGTTTYEQYF
TGTGCCAGCTCACCGGGGACTACCACCTACGAGCAGTACTTC
>TRBJ2-1|few|-|TRBV4-1
CASRAGSYNEQFF
TGCGCCAGCAGGGCGGGCTCCTACAATGAGCAGTTCTTC
>TRBJ2-5|-|-|TRBV5-1
CASRGSHTGFQETQYF
TGCGCCAGCAGGGGGTCGCACACAGGGTTCCAAGAGACCCAGTACTTC
>TRBJ1-1|-|-|TRBV27
CASSHIRLEQGGTEAFF
TGTGCCAGCAGTCATATTAGGTTGGAGCAGGGAGGAACTGAAGCTTTCTTT
>TRBJ1-2|-|TRBD1|TRBV4-3
CASSYSKGQGAGGYTF
TGCGCCAGCAGCTACAGCAAGGGACAGGGGGCGGGAGGCTACACCTTC
>TRBJ1-1|once|-|TRBV9
CASSPHRAVAFF
TGTGCCAGCAGCCCGCACAGGGCTGTGGCTTTCTTT
>TRBJ2-3|-|TRBD2|TRBV7-2
CASSHGGVGTDTQYF
TGTGCCAGCAGCCACGGGGGGGTAGGCACAGATACGCAGTATTTT
>TRBJ2-7|once|-|TRBV28
CASSPWTDAYEQYF
TGTGCCAGCAGTCCGTGGACAGATGCCTACGAGCAGTACTTC
>TRBJ1-5|-|TRBD1|TRBV5-6
CASSLRTGGFHF
TGTGCCAGCAGCCTTCGGACAGGGGGCTTCCATTTT
>TRBJ2-7|-|-|TRBV30
CAWRPVFTHSYEQYF
TGTGCCTGGAGGCCAGTTTTTACACACTCCTACGAGCAGTACTTC
>TRBJ1-6|-|TRBD1|TRBV25-1
CASSGRGQGVWSPLHF
TGTGCCAGCAGTGGCCGCGGACAGGGGGTTTGGTCACCCCTCCACTTT
>TRBJ2-7|-|TRBD1|TRBV4-2
CASSQGTGSSYEQYF
TGTGCCAGCAGCCAAGGGACAGGGAGCTCCTACGAGCAGTACTTC
>TRBJ2-5|-|TRBD2|TRBV15
CATSRDGTSGRRETQYF
TGTGCCACCAGCAGAGATGGTACTAGCGGGAGGAGAGAGACCCAGTACTTC
>TRBJ2-7|-|TRBD2|TRBV6-5
CASSYSSGVGRDEQYF
TGTGCCAGCAGTTACTCGAGCGGGGTGGGAAGGGACGAGCAGTACTTC
>TRBJ2-2|-|TRBD1|TRBV30
CAWSVRPGQGANTGELFF
TGTGCCTGGAGTGTTCGACCGGGACAGGGGGCGAACACCGGGGAGCTGTTTTTT